Below, 14 T cell receptor beta chains from the same sample are listed, as sequenced in a study of graft-versus-host responses after intestinal transplantation. Which antigens these TCRs recognize remains unknown. Sequenced by immunoSEQ multiplex PCR; TCRdb stores in-frame clones only, minus some. The table shows tens of thousands of clones, with around 85% occurring only once. The sample in question was unstimulated CD4+ T cells sorted from spleen or lymph node cells, obtained before transplant. These receptors were collected from a human donor who was the organ donor for an intestinal transplant.

The CDR3 here is CASSLYGTGNTEAFF. CDR3 coding DNA: TGCGCCAGCAGCCTATACGGGACAGGGAACACTGAAGCTTTCTTT. This rearrangement joins TRBV4-1 to TRBJ1-1, with 8 bases lining up with TRBD1. Germline assignment: CDR1 MGHRA and CDR2 YSYEKL. V shed 4 bases and J 1 base; nucleotides not matched to a gene: 5. The CDR3 contains 15 residues.

V is TRBV30 and J is TRBJ2-2; 10 positions agree with TRBD2. V trimming: 1 base; J trimming: 6 bases; junction bases outside the gene matches: 5. There are 15 residues in the CDR3. Germline V gene data show CDR1 as GTSNPN and CDR2 as SVGIG (reference sequence). The CDR3 is CAWSALSGGAGELFF. As DNA, the CDR3 is TGTGCCTGGAGTGCCCTGAGCGGGGGGGCCGGGGAGCTGTTTTTT.

This clone came up once. The chain recombines TRBV30 with TRBJ2-5, with D possibly TRBD2 on 6 matching bases. Germline CDR1 GTSNPN, CDR2 SVGIG (reference sequence). This CDR3 contains 14 residues. V was clipped by 3 bases and J by 4 bases, with 15 bases between them. The chain's CDR3 is CAWSSGDPRETQYF. CDR3 nucleotides: TGTGCCTGGAGCTCGGGGGACCCCCGAGAGACCCAGTACTTC.

The chain recombines TRBV6-1 with TRBJ1-4; 9 bases are shared with TRBD1. The CDR3 spans 14 residues. The trim removed 5 bases at V and 8 bases at J, leaving 6 bases unmatched. Per germline, CDR1 MNHNS and CDR2 SASEGT. The DNA of the CDR3 is TGTGCCAGCAGTTCGGGACAGGGACGAGAAAAACTGTTTTTT. This encodes CASSSGQGREKLFF.

The chain joins TRBV30 to TRBJ1-5, with D maybe TRBD1 (5 bases). Trimming took off 3 bases at V and 0 bases at J, with 12 bases between the two ends. Germline loops: CDR1 GTSNPN, CDR2 SVGIG (reference sequence). The CDR3 extends over 15 amino acids. CDR3 sequence (DNA): TGTGCCTGGAGCCCTGGGCAGGGTAGCAATCAGCCCCAGCATTTT. Translation gives CAWSPGQGSNQPQHF.

This chain uses TRBV11-2 with TRBJ1-2; D ambiguous. Germline-derived CDR1 and CDR2 are SGHAT and FQNNGV. The CDR3 contains 15 residues. Trimming removed 5 bases from V and 2 bases from J, with 15 bases in between. CDR3 sequence: CASSPYRAGNYGYTF. The CDR3 nucleotides are TGTGCCAGCAGCCCTTATAGGGCGGGGAACTATGGCTACACCTTC.

The V and J genes are TRBV2 and TRBJ2-7, with D possibly matching TRBD1 (6 bases). The CDR3 totals 12 residues. The germline V gene has CDR1 SNHLY and CDR2 FYNNEI. V gave up 8 bases and J gave up 3 bases, with 11 bases separating them. CDR3 sequence: CASEQGSYEQYF. The CDR3 region has the DNA TGTGCCAGCGAACAGGGAAGCTACGAGCAGTACTTC.

The chain is built from TRBV5-1 and TRBJ2-1; 11 bases are a match to TRBD2. Germline V gene lookup returns CDR1 SGHRS and CDR2 YFSETQ. The CDR3 runs to 13 residues. The J segment lost 8 bases and the V segment lost 3 bases, leaving 1 base of the junction unmatched. CDR3 in amino acids: CASSSGLADEQFF. CDR3 DNA sequence: TGCGCCAGCAGCTCGGGACTAGCGGATGAGCAGTTCTTC.

Of note for this clone: An end of the junction differs from the germline gene, which may be a read error. The rearrangement uses TRBV19 and TRBJ1-2; TRBD1 matches at 7 bases. The CDR3 has 12 amino acids. Germline V CDR1 and CDR2: LNHDA, SQIVND (reference sequence). The chain's CDR3 is CASSIPPGQRLF. CDR3 DNA sequence: TGTGCCAGTAGTATTCCGCCGGGACAGCGCCTCTTC. The entire variable domain, with the rest obtained from reference TRBV19 and TRBJ1-2, is as follows: DGGITQSPKYLFRKEGQNVTLSCEQNLNHDAMYWYRQDPGQGLRLIYYSQIVNDFQKGDIAEGYSVSREKKESFPLTVTSAQKNPTAFYLCASSIPPGQRLFGSGTRLTVV.

The chain is built from TRBV19 and TRBJ2-2; 9 bases align to TRBD2. CDR3 length: 18 residues. V dropped 3 bases and J dropped 6; count of bases not matched to a gene: 14. Germline assignment: CDR1 LNHDA and CDR2 SQIVND (reference sequence). The CDR3 here is CASSIEILTGGGAGELFF. The CDR3 DNA sequence: TGTGCCAGTAGTATTGAGATTCTGACAGGCGGGGGGGCCGGGGAGCTGTTTTTT. Using reference TRBV19 and TRBJ2-2 for the parts outside the CDR3, the full variable domain is DGGITQSPKYLFRKEGQNVTLSCEQNLNHDAMYWYRQDPGQGLRLIYYSQIVNDFQKGDIAEGYSVSREKKESFPLTVTSAQKNPTAFYLCASSIEILTGGGAGELFFGEGSRLTVL.

The V and J genes are TRBV5-1 and TRBJ2-7; 13 bases fit TRBD2. The J segment lost 0 bases and the V segment lost 3 bases, leaving 12 bases of the junction unmatched. The CDR3 runs 19 residues. The V gene's germline CDR1 is SGHRS and CDR2 YFSETQ. The CDR3 nucleotides read TGCGCCAGCAGCTCGGGACTAGCGGGAAACCGGCCTTTCTCCTACGAGCAGTACTTC. This encodes CASSSGLAGNRPFSYEQYF.

The chain recombines TRBV30 with TRBJ2-1; TRBD1 agrees at 9 bases. Germline CDR1 and CDR2: GTSNPN and SVGIG (reference sequence). After removal of 3 bases from V and 8 bases from J, the junction contained 11 bases not matched to a gene. There are 15 residues in the CDR3. CDR3 residues: CAWSPKTGGKDEQFF. DNA for the CDR3: TGTGCCTGGAGCCCTAAGACAGGGGGTAAAGATGAGCAGTTCTTC.

The chain combines TRBV7-2 with TRBJ1-4, with TRBD1 as a possible D gene (5 bases). CDR3 length: 15 amino acids. The V gene lost 1 base and the J gene lost 7 bases, with 13 bases spanning the gap. Germline CDR1 is SGHTA and CDR2 is FQGNSA. The CDR3 region is CASSLDRGMREKLFF. In DNA form, the CDR3 reads TGTGCCAGCAGCTTAGATCGGGGGATGCGTGAAAAACTGTTTTTT.

The chain is built from TRBV11-2 and TRBJ2-3; TRBD2 agrees at 7 bases. This CDR3 comprises 13 residues. With 4 bases clipped from V and 2 bases from J, the junction kept 0 bases outside the gene matches. The V gene's germline CDR1 is SGHAT and CDR2 FQNNGV. CDR3 loop: CASSWDYTDTQYF. In nucleotides, the CDR3 is TGTGCCAGCAGCTGGGACTACACAGATACGCAGTATTTT.